This entry concerns a single T cell receptor (beta chain). The PCR had 60 Vbeta and 13 Jbeta primers. Clones were sequenced by immunoSEQ multiplex PCR, and TCRdb holds only the in-frame ones, with some missing. The sample has 74,000 or so clones, around three quarters seen once; the top ten hold around a fifth. The CDR3 length is 12 residues. V shed 1 base and J shed 10 bases, with 9 bases lying between them. Germline values: CDR1 SGHVS, CDR2 FNYEAQ. The sample comes from a study of cytomegalovirus exposure and HLA in healthy donors. The V gene is TRBV7-6, the J gene TRBJ2-3; D is possibly TRBD2 (5 bases). This clonotype was sampled from a middle-aged woman in good health and CMV-seropositive. Sequenced input: PBMCs. This chain's CDR3 is CASSLVGVAQYF. The CDR3 nucleotides read TGTGCCAGCAGCTTAGTCGGGGTTGCGCAGTATTTT.